This paragraph reports one TCR beta chain. This entry comes from a study of shared clonotypes between healthy human individuals. Study information: For every donor, three CD4 naive, three CD4 memory, two CD8 naive and one CD8 memory plates were used.

The V end was cut by 0 bases, the J end by 2 bases, with 13 bases between. Germline assignment: CDR1 MNHGY and CDR2 SVAAGI. The CDR3 sequence is 17 residues long. Subsets obtained from CD4+ cells comprised CD45RA+ naive and CD45RA-negative memory cells. Deep-level settings were used for running the assay. For sorted subsets, 150 to 200 ng DNA per replicate equaled around 28,000 T cell genomes. The assay was immunoSEQ multiplex PCR, and TCRdb's table has in-frame clones only and misses some. Seen here are more than 1.2 million clones, 98% to 99% observed once, and the top ten hold 0.3% to 0.45%. The rearrangement joins TRBV6-9 to TRBJ2-2; tentative D call: TRBD2 (5 bases). Sequences were obtained from naive CD4+ T cells sorted from blood. Subset here: CD45RA+ positively selected. The sequence derives from a man younger than 40 in good health. DNA of the CDR3: TGTGCCAGCAGTTATTCGGTCGGGGTCATAAACACCGGGGAGCTGTTTTTT. Its translation: CASSYSVGVINTGELFF.